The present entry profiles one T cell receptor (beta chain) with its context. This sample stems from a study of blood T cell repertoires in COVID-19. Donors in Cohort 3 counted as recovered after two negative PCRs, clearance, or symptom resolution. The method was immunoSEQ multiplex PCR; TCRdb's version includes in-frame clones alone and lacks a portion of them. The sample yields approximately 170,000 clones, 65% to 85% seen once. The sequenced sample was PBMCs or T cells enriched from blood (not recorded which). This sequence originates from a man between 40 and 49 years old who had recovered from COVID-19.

The CDR3 DNA is TGTGCCAGCAGCGAGGGGACAGGAAAAGGTGGCTACACCTTC. Translation: CASSEGTGKGGYTF. J is TRBJ1-2 and V is TRBV7-3, with 8 bases identical to TRBD1. Losses at the gene ends were 5 bases for V and 7 bases for J; bases not matched to a gene: 9. This CDR3 region has 14 residues. Germline CDR1 is SGHTA and CDR2 is FQGTGA.